This T cell receptor beta chain derives from a study of cytomegalovirus exposure and HLA in healthy donors. This PCR relied on a set of 60 Vbeta primers and 13 Jbeta primers. Clones were sequenced by immunoSEQ multiplex PCR, and TCRdb holds only the in-frame ones, with some missing. The repertoire holds roughly 82,000 clones, roughly 80% seen once, with 6.2% in the top ten. Comments on this clone: The antigen is unknown.

Germline V lookup: CDR1 LNHDA, CDR2 SQIVND (reference sequence). The CDR3 runs 15 residues. J gave up 0 bases and V 0 bases, and 2 bases lay outside the gene matches. Study-level findings and limits: CMV serostatus was the sole immune exposure data available. Confirmation was obtained in vitro that a few CMV-associated chains are specific for CMV antigens. An analysis was carried out at a later point. It showed that HLA-associated TCR beta chains were more clonally expanded than equally common non-associated chains. Trimming of TCR beta V- and J-genes showed a link, identified in a later analysis, to a missense DCLRE1C variant.

The specimen sequenced was PBMCs. The sequence came from a woman in her forties or fifties in good health and CMV-seropositive. This sequence joins TRBV19 and TRBJ2-7; 7 bases are a match to TRBD1. CDR3 DNA sequence: TGTGCCAGTAGTATAGAGGGGACAGCCTCCTACGAGCAGTACTTC. Encoded protein: CASSIEGTASYEQYF.